This paragraph reports one T cell receptor beta chain. The antigen remains unidentified. Donors were healthy Caucasian individuals from Russia aged about 6 to 90. V trimming: 6 bases; J trimming: 2 bases; junction bases outside the gene matches: 7. This CDR3 has 14 amino acids. Germline V gene lookup returns CDR1 DFQATT and CDR2 SNEGSKA (reference sequence). This entry comes from a study of blood T cells in healthy people across ages. General study findings and limits: Naive CD4+ cell counts and diversity both ran higher in long-lived than in aged donors.

Combining a sample-barcoded 5' primer with a J-beta primer mix, a second PCR ran for about 7 to 12 cycles. TCRdb fed the 5' RACE reads into MiXCR, producing one record per CDR3 protein. The sample lists 900,000 to 950,000 distinct CDR3 sequences, just under 30% occurring once. The same specimen was also included in a second study, on T cells of mothers and their children.

The receptor comes from a middle-aged woman in good health. The chain has TRBV20-1 and TRBJ2-7; 10 positions match TRBD1. The sequenced sample was blood. CDR3 protein: CSAPNGQGAYEQYF. The CDR3 bases are TGCAGTGCCCCCAACGGACAGGGGGCCTACGAGCAGTACTTC.